A single sample gave rise to the 17 T cell receptor beta chains below, sequenced in a study of T cells after yellow fever vaccination. TCRdb reprocessed the 5' RACE reads with MiXCR, giving one entry per CDR3 protein. Of about 630,000 distinct CDR3 sequences in the sample, 12% are singletons; the top ten hold just under 15%. The sequencing used PBMCs, collected on the day of the yellow fever booster vaccination. Receptors were obtained from a man aged 25 to 45 who received the YFV17D yellow fever vaccine.

This clonotype was recorded a few times. V and J are TRBV29-1 and TRBJ2-1; 9 bases agree with TRBD2. The V and J ends lost 7 bases and 7 bases, in that order; junction bases with no gene match: 11. This CDR3 has 14 residues. The germline V gene has CDR1 SQVTM and CDR2 ANQGSEA. Written as DNA, the CDR3 is TGCAGCGCCTCCATAGCGGGAGTAAGGAATGAGCAGTTCTTC. This translates into CSASIAGVRNEQFF.

This clonotype was picked up a small number of times. The chain uses TRBV7-2 and TRBJ1-2; TRBD1 matches at 11 bases. After removal of 5 bases from V and 3 bases from J, the junction contained 5 bases not matched to a gene. The CDR3 loop spans 15 amino acids. Germline V CDR1 and CDR2: SGHTA, FQGNSA. CDR3 sequence (DNA): TGTGCCAGCAGCCCCGGACAGGGGGCCCACTATGGCTACACCTTC. It is translated as CASSPGQGAHYGYTF.

This clonotype was recorded a few times. The V call is TRBV20-1, the J call TRBJ2-7; 10 positions match TRBD2. The CDR3 sequence is 15 residues long. Per the germline V gene, CDR1 is DFQATT and CDR2 is SNEGSKA (reference sequence). J gave up 6 bases and V 0 bases, and 8 bases lay outside the gene matches. In DNA, the CDR3 is TGCAGTGCTAGAGACCCCCTAGCGGGAGTCCGCGAGCAGTACTTC. Translation: CSARDPLAGVREQYF.

This clonotype has more than one count but fewer than ten. CDR3 loop: CATSDLGTSSTDTQYF. Here the CDR3 DNA reads TGTGCCACCAGTGATTTAGGGACTAGCAGCACAGATACGCAGTATTTT. J is TRBJ2-3 and V is TRBV24-1, with TRBD2 matching over 9 bases. J was trimmed by 0 bases and V by 1 base; bases with no gene match: 1. The CDR3 runs to 16 residues. The V gene's germline CDR1 is KGHDR and CDR2 SFDVKD.

The genes are TRBV4-3 and TRBJ2-7; D not certain. There are 15 residues in the CDR3. The germline CDR1 and CDR2 sequences are LGHNA and YSLEER. Trimming took 1 base from V and 6 from J, leaving 16 bases between them. CDR3 region: CASSQVRTLSSEQYF. The CDR3 DNA is TGCGCCAGCAGCCAAGTTAGGACCCTGAGTTCCGAGCAGTACTTC.

The chain's CDR3 is CASSASAGTAEQYF. The CDR3 DNA is TGTGCCAGCAGCGCGTCCGCCGGGACAGCCGAGCAGTACTTC. V gene TRBV9 combines with J gene TRBJ2-7, with TRBD1 matching 7 bases. CDR3 length: 14 amino acids. V lost 3 bases to trimming and J lost 6 bases; unmatched junction nucleotides: 9. Per the germline V gene, CDR1 is SGDLS and CDR2 is YYNGEE. Full variable domain (outside the CDR3, taken from reference TRBV9 and TRBJ2-7): DSGVTQTPKHLITATGQRVTLRCSPRSGDLSVYWYQQSLDQGLQFLIQYYNGEERAKGNILERFSAQQFPDLHSELNLSSLELGDSALYFCASSASAGTAEQYFGPGTRLTVT.

This clonotype was counted a few times. This chain connects TRBV5-1 to TRBJ2-2; 12 bases line up with TRBD2. The CDR3 extends over 17 amino acids. The V gene's germline CDR1 is SGHRS and CDR2 YFSETQ. V lost 0 bases and J lost 9; bases outside the gene matches: 9. The CDR3 DNA follows: TGCGCCAGCAGCTTGGCCGTTCTAGCGGGAGGGCCCCGGGAGCTGTTTTTT. The encoded protein is CASSLAVLAGGPRELFF.

This clonotype was seen only a few times. The CDR3: CASSHLRGQLNTEAFF. The CDR3 DNA follows: TGTGCCAGCTCACATTTGAGGGGACAGTTAAACACTGAAGCTTTCTTT. The rearrangement uses TRBV18 and TRBJ1-1; 7 positions match TRBD1. Trimming removed 4 bases from V and 2 bases from J; junction bases left unmatched: 10. This CDR3 has 16 amino acids. Per germline, CDR1 KGHSH and CDR2 LQKENI.

The chain employs TRBV7-2 and TRBJ2-7; D is unclear. The germline V gene encodes CDR1 SGHTA and CDR2 FQGNSA. Trimming pared 2 bases from V and 3 bases from J, leaving 8 bases between. CDR3 size: 13 residues. The CDR3 DNA sequence: TGTGCCAGCAGCTTACAGAATTACTACGAGCAGTACTTC. It encodes CASSLQNYYEQYF.

This clonotype was found a few times. The chain combines TRBV6-6 with TRBJ2-6; D might be TRBD1 (6 bases). Germline CDR1 reads MNHNY; CDR2 reads SVGAGI (reference sequence). V lost 6 bases and J 13 bases, leaving 13 bases between the germline ends. The CDR3 consists of 12 residues. This CDR3 is CASSTTRGVLTF. The CDR3, as DNA: TGTGCCAGCAGCACCACGAGGGGGGTCCTGACTTTC.

In its sample, this clonotype was seen many times. This chain uses TRBV11-1 with TRBJ2-4, with D perhaps TRBD1 (6 bases). The germline V and J ends were trimmed by 4 bases and 0 bases, with 22 bases remaining between them. The CDR3 consists of 19 residues. Germline assignment: CDR1 SGHAT and CDR2 FQDESV (reference sequence). The CDR3 DNA reads as TGTGCCAGCAGCTACAGCTACCGACAGGACGAATTAGCCAAAAACATTCAGTACTTC. It yields the protein CASSYSYRQDELAKNIQYF.

The sample holds a few counts of this clonotype. The rearrangement uses TRBV12-3 or TRBV12-4 and TRBJ2-7, with D perhaps given as TRBD1 or TRBD2 (5 bases each). The CDR3 extends over 15 amino acids. V lost 6 bases and J lost 3, with 18 bases in between. CDR3 nucleotide sequence: TGTGCCAGCAGCCATGGTGGGGGAGAAGGCTACGAGCAGTACTTC. As protein: CASSHGGGEGYEQYF.

This clonotype was recorded a few times. The genes are TRBV4-2 and TRBJ1-5, with 10 nucleotides matching TRBD1. The V segment lost 0 bases and the J segment 6 bases; nucleotides outside the gene matches: 8. The germline V gene encodes CDR1 LGHNA and CDR2 YNFKEQ. The CDR3 is 17 residues long. The DNA of the CDR3 is TGTGCCAGCAGCCAAGATCTAGGGGGACAGGGGCGTCAGCCCCAGCATTTT. Protein product: CASSQDLGGQGRQPQHF.

This clonotype has more than one count but fewer than ten. J is TRBJ2-2 and V is TRBV29-1; TRBD1 aligns across 7 bases. After removal of 8 bases from V and 0 bases from J, the junction contained 6 bases not matched to a gene. The CDR3 totals 14 residues. Germline CDR1 SQVTM, CDR2 ANQGSEA. The CDR3 nucleotides are TGCAGCACCAGGACAGGAGCGAACACCGGGGAGCTGTTTTTT. It yields the protein CSTRTGANTGELFF.

This clonotype was seen only a few times. The chain recombines TRBV12-5 with TRBJ2-5, with D possibly TRBD2 on 6 matching bases. V lost 6 bases to trimming and J lost 1 base, with 9 bases between them. Germline CDR1 reads LGHNT; CDR2 reads FRNRAP. The CDR3 covers 13 residues. CDR3 nucleotide sequence: TGTGCTAGTGGCCCCGGGGGCCAAGAGACCCAGTACTTC. It is translated as CASGPGGQETQYF.

This clonotype was observed many times. This rearrangement joins TRBV13 to TRBJ2-2, with D perhaps assigned TRBD1 or TRBD2 (5 bases each). The CDR3 is 17 residues long. In germline, CDR1 is PRHDT, CDR2 FYEKMQ (reference sequence). V lost 8 bases to trimming and J lost 4 bases, with 23 bases between them. DNA of the CDR3: TGTGCCAGCCTCAAGAGGTCAGGTGGGACGGGCACCGGGGAGCTGTTTTTT. Protein product: CASLKRSGGTGTGELFF.

CDR3 sequence reads: CASSDRIGTTMGETQYF. The CDR3 DNA follows: TGTGCCAGCAGCGACCGTATCGGGACTACCATGGGAGAGACCCAGTACTTC. J is TRBJ2-5 and V is TRBV3-1, with 7 bases aligning to TRBD2. J gave up 4 bases and V 5 bases, and 16 bases lay outside the gene matches. This CDR3 is built from 17 residues. The germline V gene encodes CDR1 LGHDT and CDR2 YNNKEL (reference sequence).